These T cell receptor beta chains were read from a single sample in a study of cytomegalovirus exposure and HLA in healthy donors. The method was immunoSEQ multiplex PCR; TCRdb's version includes in-frame clones alone and lacks a portion of them. The data hold some 200,000 clones, with roughly 80% observed a single time. Sequences were obtained from PBMCs. These receptors all come from a woman between 18 and 29 years old in good health and CMV-seronegative. Both conserved end residues are part of each CDR3. A D gene is named only where the DNA matches it firmly. Some rows have no size entry. The others give once, few or many, or a class for an expanded clone.

v_gene,d_gene,abundance,j_gene,CDR3nt,CDR3aa
TRBV18,TRBD1,NA,TRBJ2-7,TGTGCCAGCTCCGAGCAATTGGGACAGGGGGCGGAATACGAGCAGTACTTC,CASSEQLGQGAEYEQYF
TRBV27,NA,NA,TRBJ1-6,TGTGCCAGCAGCCAACCATCGGGGGGCGGGATTCAAGGTCTCCACTTT,CASSQPSGGGIQGLHF
TRBV30,NA,NA,TRBJ2-1,TGTGCCTGGAGGGAGCCTAAGGAGGTTGAGCAGTTCTTC,CAWREPKEVEQFF
TRBV18,TRBD2,NA,TRBJ2-3,TGTGCCAGCTCACCCCTTAGGACTAGCGGGAGGAACGGCACAGATACGCAGTATTTT,CASSPLRTSGRNGTDTQYF
TRBV7-9,NA,NA,TRBJ2-5,TGTGCCAGCAGCGGGAGTTCAGAGACCCAGTACTTC,CASSGSSETQYF
TRBV10-3,TRBD2,NA,TRBJ2-3,TGTGCCATCAGCCGGACTAGCGGCGCAGATACGCAGTATTTT,CAISRTSGADTQYF
TRBV6-6,TRBD2,few,TRBJ2-2,TGTGCCAGCAGTTTGACTAGCGGGAGGACCGGGGAGCTGTTTTTT,CASSLTSGRTGELFF
TRBV27,TRBD2,NA,TRBJ2-1,TGTGCCACCTCACTAGCGGGAGAATACAATGAGCAGTTCTTC,CATSLAGEYNEQFF
TRBV5-1,NA,NA,TRBJ1-1,TGCGCCAGCAGCTTCGGGGCTGAAGCTTTCTTT,CASSFGAEAFF
TRBV7-9,TRBD1,NA,TRBJ2-7,TGTGCCAGCAGCCTAGGGACAGGCTCCTACGAGCAGTACTTC,CASSLGTGSYEQYF
TRBV27,NA,few,TRBJ1-1,TGTGCCAGCCAGGGGACCCTTCTGAACACTGAAGCTTTCTTT,CASQGTLLNTEAFF
TRBV5-8,TRBD1,NA,TRBJ1-5,TGTGCCAGCAGCCCGGGGTCAGGGGGAAACAATCAGCCCCAGCATTTT,CASSPGSGGNNQPQHF
TRBV18,NA,NA,TRBJ2-1,TGTGCCAGCTCACCAGCTAGTTACAATGAGCAGTTCTTC,CASSPASYNEQFF
TRBV30,NA,NA,TRBJ2-5,TGTGCCTGGAGCTCTAGTGGGTTAGAGACCCAGTACTTC,CAWSSSGLETQYF